These 16 T cell receptor beta chains were sequenced from one sample in a study of blood T cells in healthy people across ages. PCR was performed a second time for roughly 7 to 11 cycles using a sample-barcoded 5' primer and a J-beta primer mix. A single record per CDR3 protein comes from TCRdb applying MiXCR to the 5' RACE reads. The sample holds over 550,000 distinct CDR3 sequences, roughly 30% seen once. The sample was blood. These receptors originate from a woman of 80 years or more in good health.

J is TRBJ1-2 and V is TRBV20-1; D is possibly TRBD1 (6 bases). The germline V gene has CDR1 DFQATT and CDR2 SNEGSKA (reference sequence). This CDR3 contains 15 residues. V dropped 5 bases and J dropped 8 bases, with 24 bases sitting between them. CDR3 in DNA: TGCAGTGCTCCCACGAGGGCAGGGGATTGGCGGGGCTACACCTTC. Translating gives CSAPTRAGDWRGYTF.

This clonotype has a count of ten or more. The chain links TRBV11-2 to TRBJ2-3, with 12 nucleotides matching TRBD2. The junction had 8 bases not matched to a gene; V was cut back by 4 bases and J by 3 bases. CDR3 length: 17 residues. Germline V gene sequence: CDR1 SGHAT, CDR2 FQNNGV. CDR3 region: CASSSLQGLAGTDTQYF. DNA of the CDR3: TGTGCCAGCAGCTCCCTCCAGGGACTAGCGGGTACAGATACGCAGTATTTT.

At least ten counts were recorded for this clonotype. The chain carries TRBV7-9 and TRBJ1-4; no definite D call. The V gene's germline CDR1 is SEHNR and CDR2 FQNEAQ (reference sequence). The CDR3 contains 14 residues. The V and J ends lost 5 bases and 3 bases respectively, with 10 bases between them. The CDR3 DNA is TGTGCCAGCAGCAAGACGGCGGCTAATGAAAAACTGTTTTTT. Protein product: CASSKTAANEKLFF.

Concerning this clonotype itself: This may be a read error, as it is one base from a much larger clone. The chain joins TRBV5-1 to TRBJ2-7; TRBD1 matches at 7 bases. The length of the CDR3 is 16 residues. Trimming at V came to 4 bases and at J to 7 bases, leaving 17 bases not matched to a gene. CDR1 is SGHRS and CDR2 is YFSETQ in the germline V gene. CDR3: CASSPGQPGAYNEQYF. CDR3 bases: TGCGCCAGCAGCCCGGGACAGCCAGGGGCCTACAATGAGCAGTACTTC.

For this clonotype: A read error may produce the germline difference seen at one junction end. J is TRBJ2-1 and V is TRBV5-1; unclear D gene. The CDR3 has 14 residues. Germline V gene data show CDR1 as SGHRS and CDR2 as YFSETQ. In DNA, the CDR3 is TGCACCAGTAGCAACGGGCTATGGTTAGATGAGCAGTTCTTC. Translation gives CTSSNGLWLDEQFF.

This clonotype was detected a few times. The chain links TRBV6-1 to TRBJ2-2, with 12 bases lining up with TRBD2. Looked up from germline, CDR1 is MNHNS and CDR2 is SASEGT. V trimming: 6 bases; J trimming: 7 bases; junction bases outside the gene matches: 3. The CDR3 loop spans 14 amino acids. In DNA, the CDR3 is TGTGCCAGCAGACTAGCGGGGGGATACGGGGAGCTGTTTTTT. Its translation: CASRLAGGYGELFF.

The rearrangement joins TRBV5-6 to TRBJ2-6, with D perhaps TRBD1 or TRBD2 (7 bases each). The V gene lost 3 bases and the J gene lost 2 bases, with 18 bases spanning the gap. The CDR3 totals 18 residues. CDR1 is SGHDT, CDR2 YYEEEE, per germline. CDR3 sequence (DNA): TGTGCCAGCAGCTGGGGACAGCCTGGGGGGGCTGGGGCCAACGTCCTGACTTTC. Translated, it gives CASSWGQPGGAGANVLTF.

The CDR3 reads CASSPKGAGGELFF. CDR3 nucleotide sequence: TGTGCCAGCTCACCCAAAGGGGCCGGCGGGGAGCTGTTTTTT. The gene calls are TRBV18 and TRBJ2-2, with D maybe TRBD1 (5 bases). Looked up from germline, CDR1 is KGHSH and CDR2 is LQKENI. The CDR3 totals 14 residues. V gave up 3 bases and J gave up 7 bases, with 12 bases separating them.

The table lists this clonotype with many counts. V usage is TRBV28 and J usage is TRBJ1-2; 9 positions match TRBD1. Per the germline V gene, CDR1 is MDHEN and CDR2 is SYDVKM. V gave up 5 bases and J gave up 5 bases; unmatched junction bases: 6. The CDR3 is 14 amino acids. The CDR3 protein is CASSPGTGKYGYTF. The CDR3 DNA reads as TGTGCCAGCAGTCCCGGGACAGGGAAATATGGCTACACCTTC.

Note on this clonotype: A much larger clone lies a single base off, so this may be a read error. This is likely a read error, given that the CDR3 carries no conserved phenylalanine or tryptophan at its end. V and J are TRBV11-2 and TRBJ2-5; D is ambiguous. Trimming took off 1 base at V and 1 base at J, with 7 bases between the two ends. The CDR3 is 14 amino acids. Germline loops: CDR1 SGHAT, CDR2 FQNNGV. The CDR3 sequence is CASSLVGVQETQYL. CDR3 bases: TGTGCCAGCAGCTTAGTTGGGGTCCAAGAGACCCAGTACTTA.

This clonotype was found many times. The CDR3 loop is CATAPSGGAADTQYF. The CDR3, as DNA: TGTGCCACCGCCCCTAGCGGGGGAGCGGCAGATACGCAGTATTTT. This rearrangement joins TRBV2 to TRBJ2-3; 10 bases are a match to TRBD2. The trim removed 10 bases at V and 4 bases at J, leaving 11 bases unmatched. The CDR3 has 15 residues. The germline CDR1 and CDR2 sequences are SNHLY and FYNNEI.

The J gene is TRBJ2-3, the V gene TRBV29-1; possibly TRBD1 or TRBD2 for D (5 bases each). Germline V lookup: CDR1 SQVTM, CDR2 ANQGSEA. CDR3 size: 15 residues. V dropped 3 bases and J dropped 3 bases, with 16 bases sitting between them. The CDR3 is CSVEIGRGPTDTQYF. In DNA, the CDR3 is TGCAGCGTTGAGATTGGCCGGGGCCCGACAGATACGCAGTATTTT.

The chain combines TRBV27 with TRBJ2-3; TRBD1 or TRBD2 may be the D gene (6 bases each). The CDR3 runs to 15 residues. V was shortened by 5 bases and J by 3 bases, with 15 bases between the two germline ends. Germline V lookup: CDR1 MNHEY, CDR2 SMNVEV (reference sequence). The CDR3 spells CASSDQGRLTDTQYF. The DNA for the CDR3 is TGTGCCAGCAGTGACCAGGGGAGGTTGACAGATACGCAGTATTTT.

In this sample, this clonotype turned up a few times. A clone one base away is much larger, so this may be a read error. This chain connects TRBV10-3 to TRBJ2-7; no clear D. This CDR3 contains 15 residues. The germline CDR1 and CDR2 sequences are ENHRY and SYGVKD. V lost 2 bases, J lost 7 bases, and 18 bases lay in between. The CDR3 region has the DNA TGTGCCATCAGTGAGCCCAGCATCGCATACAATGAGCAGTACTTC. This codes for CAISEPSIAYNEQYF.

This clonotype was recorded many times. This sequence joins TRBV7-8 and TRBJ2-1; D is possibly TRBD2 (7 bases). In germline, CDR1 is SGHVS, CDR2 FQNEAQ. V lost 0 bases, J lost 3 bases, and 12 bases lay in between. This CDR3 has 16 residues. The CDR3 DNA reads as TGTGCCAGCAGCTTAGCAGGGGGGGGATTCTACAATGAGCAGTTCTTC. Translated, it gives CASSLAGGGFYNEQFF.

Only a few counts were recorded for this clonotype. This may be a read error, as it is one base from a much larger clone. CDR3 sequence: CSARGQGTYNEQYF. The CDR3 DNA follows: TGCAGTGCTAGAGGACAGGGGACTTACAATGAGCAGTACTTC. The chain carries TRBV20-1 and TRBJ2-7; 8 bases match TRBD1. The CDR3 runs to 14 residues. Losses at the gene ends were 1 base for V and 7 bases for J; bases not matched to a gene: 9. Germline assignment: CDR1 DFQATT and CDR2 SNEGSKA (reference sequence).